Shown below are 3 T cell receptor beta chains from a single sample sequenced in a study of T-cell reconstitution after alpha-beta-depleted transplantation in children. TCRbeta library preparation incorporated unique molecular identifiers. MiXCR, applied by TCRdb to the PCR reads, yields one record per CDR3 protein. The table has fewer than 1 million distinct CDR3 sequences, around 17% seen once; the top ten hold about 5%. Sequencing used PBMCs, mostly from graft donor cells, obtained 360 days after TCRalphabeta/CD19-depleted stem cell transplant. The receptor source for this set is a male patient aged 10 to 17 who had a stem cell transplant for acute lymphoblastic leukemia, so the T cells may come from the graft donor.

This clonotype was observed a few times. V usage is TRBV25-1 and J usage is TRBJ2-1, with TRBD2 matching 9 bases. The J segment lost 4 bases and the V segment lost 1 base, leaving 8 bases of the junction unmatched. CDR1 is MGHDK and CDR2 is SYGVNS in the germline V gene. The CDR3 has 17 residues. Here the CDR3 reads CASSESPRLAGYNEQFF. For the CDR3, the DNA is TGTGCCAGCAGTGAATCCCCCCGCCTAGCGGGGTACAATGAGCAGTTCTTC. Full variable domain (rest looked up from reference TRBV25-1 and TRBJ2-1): EADIYQTPRYLVIGTGKKITLECSQTMGHDKMYWYQQDPGMELHLIHYSYGVNSTEKGDLSSESTVSRIRTEHFPLTLESARPSHTSQYLCASSESPRLAGYNEQFFGPGTRLTVL.

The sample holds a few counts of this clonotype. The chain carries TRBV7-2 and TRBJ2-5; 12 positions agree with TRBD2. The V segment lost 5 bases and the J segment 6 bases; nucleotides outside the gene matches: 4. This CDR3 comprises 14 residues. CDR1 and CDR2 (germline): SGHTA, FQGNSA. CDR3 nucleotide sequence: TGTGCCAGCAGCCTGACTAGCGGGAGAAAGACCCAGTACTTC. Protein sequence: CASSLTSGRKTQYF.

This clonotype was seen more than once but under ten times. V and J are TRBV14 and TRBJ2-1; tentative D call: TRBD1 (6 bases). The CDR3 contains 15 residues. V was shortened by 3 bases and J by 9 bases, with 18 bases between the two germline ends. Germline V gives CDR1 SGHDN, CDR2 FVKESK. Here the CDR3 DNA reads TGTGCCAGCAGCCACCTGATATCGGGACACCGTGAGCAGTTCTTC. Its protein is CASSHLISGHREQFF.